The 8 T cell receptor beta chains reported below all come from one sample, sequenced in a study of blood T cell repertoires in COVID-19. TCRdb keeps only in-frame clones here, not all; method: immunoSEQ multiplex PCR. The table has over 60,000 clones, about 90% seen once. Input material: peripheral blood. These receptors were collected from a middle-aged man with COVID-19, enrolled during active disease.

The chain's CDR3 is CASSEVSGRDQETQYF. CDR3 sequence (DNA): TGTGCCAGCAGTGAAGTAAGCGGGAGAGACCAAGAGACCCAGTACTTC. This chain connects TRBV6-1 to TRBJ2-5; 8 bases line up with TRBD2. Trimming removed 1 base from V and 0 bases from J; junction bases left unmatched: 4. CDR3 length: 16 amino acids. Germline CDR1 and CDR2: MNHNS and SASEGT.

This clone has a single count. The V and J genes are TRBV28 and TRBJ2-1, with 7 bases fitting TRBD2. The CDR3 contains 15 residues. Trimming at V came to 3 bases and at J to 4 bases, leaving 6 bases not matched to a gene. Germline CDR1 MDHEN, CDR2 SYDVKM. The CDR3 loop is CASSLVAGVYNEQFF. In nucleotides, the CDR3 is TGTGCCAGCAGTTTGGTGGCGGGAGTTTACAATGAGCAGTTCTTC.

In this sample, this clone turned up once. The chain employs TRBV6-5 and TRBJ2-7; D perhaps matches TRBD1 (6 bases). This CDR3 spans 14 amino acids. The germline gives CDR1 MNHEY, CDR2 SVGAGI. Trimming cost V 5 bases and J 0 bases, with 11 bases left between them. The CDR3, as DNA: TGTGCCAGCAGTCGGAGGACAGTCTCCTACGAGCAGTACTTC. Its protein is CASSRRTVSYEQYF.

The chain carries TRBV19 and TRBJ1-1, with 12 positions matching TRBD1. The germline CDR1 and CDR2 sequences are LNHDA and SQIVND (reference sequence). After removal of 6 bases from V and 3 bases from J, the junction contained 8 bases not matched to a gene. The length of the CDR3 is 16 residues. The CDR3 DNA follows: TGTGCCAGTAGCGGGACAGGGGGCGGGGTGTACACTGAAGCTTTCTTT. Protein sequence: CASSGTGGGVYTEAFF. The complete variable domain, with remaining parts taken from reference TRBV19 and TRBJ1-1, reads DGGITQSPKYLFRKEGQNVTLSCEQNLNHDAMYWYRQDPGQGLRLIYYSQIVNDFQKGDIAEGYSVSREKKESFPLTVTSAQKNPTAFYLCASSGTGGGVYTEAFFGQGTRLTVV.

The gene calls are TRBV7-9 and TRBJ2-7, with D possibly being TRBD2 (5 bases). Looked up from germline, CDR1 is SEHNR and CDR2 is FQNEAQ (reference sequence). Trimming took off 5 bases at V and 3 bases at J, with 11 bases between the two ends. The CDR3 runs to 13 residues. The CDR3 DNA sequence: TGTGCCAGCAGCGTAAACCGGGGCTACGAGCAGTACTTC. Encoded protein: CASSVNRGYEQYF. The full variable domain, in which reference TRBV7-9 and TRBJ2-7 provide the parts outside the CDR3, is DTGVSQNPRHKITKRGQNVTFRCDPISEHNRLYWYRQTLGQGPEFLTYFQNEAQLEKSRLLSDRFSAERPKGSFSTLEIQRTEQGDSAMYLCASSVNRGYEQYFGPGTRLTVT.

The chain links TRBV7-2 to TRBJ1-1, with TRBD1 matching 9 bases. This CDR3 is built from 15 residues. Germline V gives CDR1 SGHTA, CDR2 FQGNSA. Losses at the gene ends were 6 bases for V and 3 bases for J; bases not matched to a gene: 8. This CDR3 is CASRPIDRGDTEAFF. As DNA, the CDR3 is TGTGCCAGCAGACCAATCGACAGGGGGGACACTGAAGCTTTCTTT.

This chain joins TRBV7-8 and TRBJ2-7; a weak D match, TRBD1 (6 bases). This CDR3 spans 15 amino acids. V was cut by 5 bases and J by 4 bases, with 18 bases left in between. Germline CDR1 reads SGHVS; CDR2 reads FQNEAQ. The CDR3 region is CASSALRGLGYEQYF. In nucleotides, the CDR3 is TGTGCCAGCAGCGCCCTAAGGGGGTTGGGTTACGAGCAGTACTTC.

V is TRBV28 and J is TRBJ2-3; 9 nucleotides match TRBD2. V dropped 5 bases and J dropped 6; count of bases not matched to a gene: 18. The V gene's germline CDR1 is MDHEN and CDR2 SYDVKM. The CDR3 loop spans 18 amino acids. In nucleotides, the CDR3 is TGTGCCAGCAGTCCCAGCGGGGGGCGACGGAAAAATGTTGATACGCAGTATTTT. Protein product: CASSPSGGRRKNVDTQYF.